Presented here are 17 T cell receptor beta chains from one specimen sequenced in a study of shared T cell receptors in the human thymus. Assay: immunoSEQ multiplex PCR; the TCRdb copy retains only in-frame clones and omits some. The data hold 600,000 or so clones, with around 87% observed a single time. These records were also assigned to another study, of human thymus T cells.

Sequenced sample: thymocytes. Receptors were obtained from a boy in the first two years of life with a congenital heart defect.

V is TRBV4-2 and J is TRBJ2-3; 11 bases agree with TRBD2. Looked up from germline, CDR1 is LGHNA and CDR2 is YNFKEQ. J was trimmed by 2 bases and V by 4 bases; bases with no gene match: 26. The CDR3 has 23 amino acids. This CDR3 reads CASSLLPPLGGDVAGGNTDTQYF. The CDR3 nucleotides read TGTGCCAGCAGCCTCCTACCCCCCTTGGGTGGGGACGTAGCGGGGGGGAACACAGATACGCAGTATTTT.

The chain recombines TRBV10-3 with TRBJ1-3; 10 nucleotides agree with TRBD1. The trim removed 6 bases at V and 4 bases at J, leaving 6 bases unmatched. Germline V lookup: CDR1 ENHRY, CDR2 SYGVKD. This CDR3 region has 15 residues. DNA for the CDR3: TGTGCCATCAGCCCGGACAGGGGGGCAGGAAACACCATATATTTT. Translated: CAISPDRGAGNTIYF.

V gene TRBV7-8 combines with J gene TRBJ2-2; TRBD1 matches 9 bases. CDR1 and CDR2 (germline): SGHVS, FQNEAQ. CDR3 length equals 16 residues. Unmatched junction bases numbered 9, after V lost 7 bases and J lost 3 bases. The CDR3 protein is CASNPQRDRDTGELFF. CDR3 nucleotide sequence: TGTGCCAGCAACCCTCAGCGGGACAGGGACACCGGGGAGCTGTTTTTT. The complete variable domain, with remaining parts taken from reference TRBV7-8 and TRBJ2-2, reads GAGVSQSPRYKVAKRGQDVALRCDPISGHVSLFWYQQALGQGPEFLTYFQNEAQLDKSGLPSDRFFAERPEGSVSTLKIQRTQQEDSAVYLCASNPQRDRDTGELFFGEGSRLTVL.

The chain uses TRBV5-6 and TRBJ2-2, with D possibly matching TRBD1 (6 bases). The CDR3 is made up of 17 amino acids. Between the trimmed V and J ends, which lost 0 bases and 1 base, there was a span of 13 bases. The germline V gene encodes CDR1 SGHDT and CDR2 YYEEEE. CDR3 in DNA: TGTGCCAGCAGCTTGGGGGGGCAGGGCAAGAACACCGGGGAGCTGTTTTTT. This codes for CASSLGGQGKNTGELFF. The variable domain in full, completed from reference TRBV5-6 and TRBJ2-2, reads DAGVTQSPTHLIKTRGQQVTLRCSPKSGHDTVSWYQQALGQGPQFIFQYYEEEERQRGNFPDRFSGHQFPNYSSELNVNALLLGDSALYLCASSLGGQGKNTGELFFGEGSRLTVL.

For the CDR3, the DNA is TGTGCCAGCAGTTTATCTAGCTTCCCAGATACGCAGTATTTT. Translating gives CASSLSSFPDTQYF. This chain links TRBV27 with TRBJ2-3, with D unresolved. Trimming took 0 bases from V and 4 from J, leaving 8 bases between them. This CDR3 is built from 14 residues. CDR1 is MNHEY and CDR2 is SMNVEV in the germline V gene (reference sequence).

V usage is TRBV11-2 and J usage is TRBJ1-2, with D unresolved. V gave up 3 bases and J gave up 3 bases, with 8 bases separating them. Germline CDR1 reads SGHAT; CDR2 reads FQNNGV. This CDR3 region has 13 residues. This CDR3 reads CASSLNKHYGYTF. The CDR3 region has the DNA TGTGCCAGCAGCTTGAACAAACACTATGGCTACACCTTC. Based on the CDR3 plus reference TRBV11-2 and TRBJ1-2, the full variable domain is EAGVAQSPRYKIIEKRQSVAFWCNPISGHATLYWYQQILGQGPKLLIQFQNNGVVDDSQLPKDRFSAERLKGVDSTLKIQPAKLEDSAVYLCASSLNKHYGYTFGSGTRLTVV.

The chain employs TRBV15 and TRBJ1-5; the match to TRBD1 covers 7 bases. Germline assignment: CDR1 LNHNV and CDR2 YYDKDF (reference sequence). CDR3 size: 19 residues. Unmatched junction bases numbered 15, after V lost 4 bases and J lost 0 bases. In DNA, the CDR3 is TGTGCCACCAGCAATGGAAGAGACAGGGACCATTATAGCAATCAGCCCCAGCATTTT. Translated, it gives CATSNGRDRDHYSNQPQHF.

This clone was seen once. The chain joins TRBV5-1 to TRBJ1-4, with TRBD1 as a possible D gene (6 bases). V gave up 4 bases and J gave up 4 bases, with 23 bases separating them. The CDR3 runs 18 residues. Germline V gene sequence: CDR1 SGHRS, CDR2 YFSETQ. The CDR3 coding sequence is TGCGCCAGCAGCACCAAGGCCGGGACACGAAGACATAATGAAAAACTGTTTTTT. Translating it yields CASSTKAGTRRHNEKLFF.

The rearrangement joins TRBV2 to TRBJ2-7; 12 bases are a match to TRBD2. With V trimmed by 5 bases and J by 3 bases, 8 bases remained unmatched. In germline, CDR1 is SNHLY, CDR2 FYNNEI. The CDR3 has 16 residues. The CDR3 loop reads CASSQTTSGGIYEQYF. In nucleotides, the CDR3 is TGTGCCAGCAGTCAAACAACTAGCGGGGGGATCTACGAGCAGTACTTC.

The V and J genes are TRBV7-3 and TRBJ2-7, with TRBD1 matching over 9 bases. J lost 3 bases, V lost 3 bases, and 15 bases had no gene match. Germline assignment: CDR1 SGHTA and CDR2 FQGTGA. This CDR3 comprises 18 residues. CDR3 region: CASSFTLIQGAKDYEQYF. As DNA, the CDR3 is TGTGCCAGCAGCTTCACCTTGATACAGGGGGCGAAGGACTACGAGCAGTACTTC.

The V call is TRBV7-9, the J call TRBJ1-2, with a weak D call TRBD1 (5 bases). V shed 1 base and J shed 4 bases, with 13 bases lying between them. CDR1 SEHNR and CDR2 FQNEAQ come from the germline V gene (reference sequence). This CDR3 region has 15 residues. The CDR3 nucleotides are TGTGCCAGCAGCTTAGGTACCACAGGAGTCTATGGCTACACCTTC. This sequence encodes CASSLGTTGVYGYTF.

This CDR3 reads CASSQAGQGAWRATNEKLFF. As DNA, the CDR3 is TGCGCCAGCAGCCAGGCCGGACAGGGGGCGTGGAGGGCAACTAATGAAAAACTGTTTTTT. J is TRBJ1-4 and V is TRBV4-3; TRBD1 agrees at 11 bases. The junction had 12 bases not matched to a gene; V was cut back by 3 bases and J by 0 bases. This CDR3 has 20 residues. Germline V gives CDR1 LGHNA, CDR2 YSLEER.

The V gene is TRBV4-1, the J gene TRBJ2-1, with TRBD2 identical over 9 bases. Germline values: CDR1 MGHRA, CDR2 YSYEKL. The CDR3 contains 18 residues. J lost 2 bases, V lost 3 bases, and 11 bases had no gene match. As DNA, the CDR3 is TGCGCCAGCAGCCAGCCTCCCGCGTCTAGCGGGGCCTACAATGAGCAGTTCTTC. The encoded protein is CASSQPPASSGAYNEQFF.

This clone was seen a single time. The chain employs TRBV4-1 and TRBJ1-5; D gene ambiguous. The germline V gene encodes CDR1 MGHRA and CDR2 YSYEKL. The V and J ends lost 2 bases and 0 bases respectively, with 11 bases between them. The CDR3 sequence is 16 residues long. DNA for the CDR3: TGCGCCAGCAGCCAAACCGGGGTTTATAGCAATCAGCCCCAGCATTTT. This sequence encodes CASSQTGVYSNQPQHF.

This clone was seen more than once but under ten times. J is TRBJ1-6 and V is TRBV5-6, with D perhaps matching TRBD1 (5 bases). V was pared by 0 bases and J by 7 bases, with 5 bases between. The CDR3 has 13 amino acids. Germline CDR1 reads SGHDT; CDR2 reads YYEEEE. In DNA form, the CDR3 reads TGTGCCAGCAGCTTGGACAGGAATTCACCCCTCCACTTT. Amino acid sequence: CASSLDRNSPLHF.

The rearrangement joins TRBV30 to TRBJ1-4; no clear D gene. CDR1 and CDR2 from the germline V gene are GTSNPN and SVGIG (reference sequence). The CDR3 loop spans 14 amino acids. V shed 6 bases and J shed 11 bases, with 22 bases lying between them. The CDR3 sequence: CACDPRTWEPKLFF. Here the CDR3 DNA reads TGTGCCTGTGATCCTCGGACCTGGGAGCCCAAACTGTTTTTT. The full variable domain, completed using reference TRBV30 and TRBJ1-4, is SQTIHQWPATLVQPVGSPLSLECTVEGTSNPNLYWYRQAAGRGLQLLFYSVGIGQISSEVPQNLSASRPQDRQFILSSKKLLLSDSGFYLCACDPRTWEPKLFFGSGTQLSVL.

The chain links TRBV28 to TRBJ2-1; D may be TRBD2 (5 bases). The CDR3 runs to 14 residues. The germline V gene encodes CDR1 MDHEN and CDR2 SYDVKM. V lost 7 bases and J 3 bases, leaving 13 bases between the germline ends. The CDR3 DNA is TGTGCCAGCACGGAGGACTTAAACTACAATGAGCAGTTCTTC. Its translation: CASTEDLNYNEQFF.